A selection of T cell receptor beta chains follows, all from one sample in a study of blood T cell repertoires in COVID-19. Only in-frame clones appear in the TCRdb table, and some are missing; sequencing was by immunoSEQ multiplex PCR. This sample has 240,000 or so clones, with roughly 80% found just once. The specimen was peripheral blood. The source of these receptors is a woman older than 75 with COVID-19, enrolled during active disease. The CDR3 runs from the conserved cysteine through the conserved F or W. A D gene is named only where the DNA matches it firmly. The listing skips clone size in some rows; elsewhere it reads once, few, many or a size class.

j_call clone_size v_call d_call cdr3_aa
TRBJ2-1 . TRBV5-6 . CASRAPGLANPYNEQFF
TRBJ1-1 . TRBV2 . CASSRRENTEAFF
TRBJ1-1 few TRBV3-1/TRBV3-2 TRBD1 CASSQPGGYTEAFF
TRBJ1-6 once TRBV16 TRBD1 CASSRGGTGNSPLHF
TRBJ1-4 . TRBV6-1 . CASSEGTGIANEKLFF
TRBJ1-2 . TRBV29-1 . CSVPPPLEASSF
TRBJ2-2 once TRBV27 TRBD2 CASRGAGGTGELFF
TRBJ2-5 . TRBV9 TRBD2 CASSVGLAGGLQETQYF
TRBJ2-2 . TRBV9 TRBD1 CASSVAGRGSTNTGELFF
TRBJ2-5 . TRBV5-1 . CASSLSFVGRQETQYF
TRBJ1-2 . TRBV7-6 . CASSPRGNTLNYGYTF
TRBJ1-1 few TRBV7-8 . CASSFGLDTEAFF
TRBJ1-6 . TRBV28 . CASSLGGSPLHF
TRBJ2-5 . TRBV2 TRBD2 CASISGGRIQETQYF
TRBJ2-5 few TRBV15 TRBD2 CATSRDGGLAGGFGQETQYF
TRBJ2-1 . TRBV24-1 . CATRGGLSYNEQFF
TRBJ1-2 . TRBV28 . CASSPSDSRASGYTF